The rows below give T cell receptor beta chains drawn from one sample of a study of T cells after yellow fever vaccination. From the 5' RACE reads, TCRdb called clonotypes with MiXCR, one entry per CDR3 protein. Among some 340,000 distinct CDR3 sequences listed, over 3.5% were seen once. Sequencing used PBMCs, obtained 5 days after the yellow fever booster vaccination. These receptors were obtained from a man younger than 35 who received the YFV17D yellow fever vaccine. Each CDR3 is given with its conserved first and last residue. A D gene is named only where the DNA matches it firmly. Not every row has a clone size; where given, it reads once, few, many or a size class.

DNA	CDR3	D	J	size	V
TGTGCCAGCAGCGGACGCGGGGGGCTCACAGATACGCAGTATTTT	CASSGRGGLTDTQYF	TRBD2	TRBJ2-3	-	TRBV7-6
TGTGCCAGCAACGTGTGGGGTGGCTACACCTTC	CASNVWGGYTF	-	TRBJ1-2	few	TRBV7-9
TGTGCCAGCAGCCGGGGACAGGGTACCTACAATGAGCAGTTCTTC	CASSRGQGTYNEQFF	TRBD1	TRBJ2-1	few	TRBV11-3
TGTGCCAGCAGTTTTCCCAGGGGTTCCCTAGCGGGGGCGGAGACCCAGTACTTC	CASSFPRGSLAGAETQYF	TRBD2	TRBJ2-5	many	TRBV6-6
TGTGCCAGCAGCGTCTCCGGGACAGGGAGGCTTGGCTACACCTTC	CASSVSGTGRLGYTF	TRBD1	TRBJ1-2	few	TRBV14
TGTGCCATCAGTGAGTCGTTAATCGTCAAAAACGGGAAGACAGAGAGGGAAGCTTTCTTT	CAISESLIVKNGKTEREAFF	-	TRBJ1-1	-	TRBV10-3
TGTGCCAGCAGCCACGGGACTAGCGGGGGGGCCGTCGGTGGGGATACGCAGTATTTT	CASSHGTSGGAVGGDTQYF	TRBD2	TRBJ2-3	few	TRBV27
TGTGCCATCAGTCCCGGGACGGAAAATAACGAGCAGTACTTC	CAISPGTENNEQYF	-	TRBJ2-7	few	TRBV10-3
TGTGCCAGCAGTCCGACGACAGGGACGGGCGAGCAGTACTTC	CASSPTTGTGEQYF	TRBD1	TRBJ2-7	few	TRBV12-3/TRBV12-4
TGTGCCGTAGCGGGGGGGATATACAATGAGCAGTTCTTC	CAVAGGIYNEQFF	TRBD2	TRBJ2-1	few	TRBV5-5
TGCGCCAGCAGCCGGACAGGGGGCGGCTTGAATGGGCCCCAGCATTTT	CASSRTGGGLNGPQHF	TRBD1	TRBJ1-5	many	TRBV4-1
TGCGCCAGCAGCCAAGACCGACAGGGGAAGTACGAGCAGTACTTC	CASSQDRQGKYEQYF	TRBD1	TRBJ2-7	-	TRBV4-3
TGCGCCAGCAGCTTGGACAGGCTCGAAGCTTTCTTT	CASSLDRLEAFF	-	TRBJ1-1	few	TRBV5-1
TGTGCCAGCAGTTCTGCCGTGGATAGCAATCAGCCCCAGCATTTT	CASSSAVDSNQPQHF	-	TRBJ1-5	-	TRBV28
TGTGCCAGCAGTGCCCCCCGGGGTTCGGATTCACCCCTCCACTTT	CASSAPRGSDSPLHF	-	TRBJ1-6	many	TRBV25-1
TGTGCCAGCAGCTTACTAAGAGATACGCAGTATTTT	CASSLLRDTQYF	-	TRBJ2-3	many	TRBV7-2